This entry features one T cell receptor (beta chain) sequence. Its antigen remains unknown. Data came from immunoSEQ multiplex PCR; TCRdb stores just in-frame clones and leaves some out. The sample consists of around 54,000 clones, roughly 94% of them appearing once. There are 14 residues in the CDR3. Trimming left V 5 bases short and J 0 bases short, with 11 bases between. Germline V CDR1 and CDR2: SGHVS, FQNEAQ. This specimen belongs to a study of OX40 agonist ivuxolimab in advanced cancers. Regarding the study as a whole: The mean number of expanded clones was higher in CD8+ T cells than in CD4+. Expanded peripheral T cell antigen specificity was not determined.

This clonotype originated in an adult with an advanced solid tumor such as melanoma, head and neck, liver or kidney cancer. Sample: CD4+ or CD8+ T cells sorted from blood, taken in a trial of the OX40 agonist ivuxolimab. The V call is TRBV7-8, the J call TRBJ2-7; D remains unclear. The CDR3 region has the DNA TGTGCCAGCAGCCCCCGCGGACGCTCCTACGAGCAGTACTTC. Translating gives CASSPRGRSYEQYF.